This is a list of T cell receptor beta chains from one sample in a study of follicular helper T cells after annual influenza vaccination. TCRdb's copy holds only in-frame clones and misses some; the assay was immunoSEQ multiplex PCR. The data contain about 14,000 clones, about 83% of them singletons. The sequencing here drew on CXCR5- memory CD4+ T cells sorted from blood, taken on the day of influenza vaccination. These receptors originate from an adult who received the influenza vaccine. CDR3s include the opening cysteine and the closing phenylalanine or tryptophan. The order of the fields is V gene, D gene, J gene, clone size, CDR3 protein, CDR3 DNA. D genes are given only for firm matches. Clone size, where shown, is once, few, many, or a class for clones that have expanded.

V: TRBV4-1; D: -; J: TRBJ1-1; size: -; CDR3: CASSQGTARNTEAFF; DNA: TGCGCCAGCAGCCAAGGGACAGCCAGGAACACTGAAGCTTTCTTT
V: TRBV27; D: -; J: TRBJ1-6; size: -; CDR3: CASSPGGGGGRSPLHF; DNA: TGTGCCAGCAGTCCCGGGGGTGGGGGGGGAAGATCACCCCTCCACTTT
V: TRBV27; D: -; J: TRBJ2-7; size: -; CDR3: CASSSAGFLYEQYF; DNA: TGTGCCAGCAGTTCGGCAGGGTTTCTCTACGAGCAGTACTTC
V: TRBV5-1; D: TRBD1; J: TRBJ1-6; size: -; CDR3: CASSGGQGKDSPLHF; DNA: TGCGCCAGCAGCGGAGGACAGGGGAAGGATTCACCCCTCCACTTT
V: TRBV7-2; D: -; J: TRBJ2-1; size: -; CDR3: CASSLGLGNEQFF; DNA: TGTGCCAGCAGCTTAGGGTTGGGAAATGAGCAGTTCTTC
V: TRBV27; D: TRBD1; J: TRBJ2-5; size: -; CDR3: CASSPLDRDKETQYF; DNA: TGTGCCAGCAGCCCACTGGACAGGGACAAGGAGACCCAGTACTTC
V: TRBV5-1; D: -; J: TRBJ1-5; size: -; CDR3: CASSLGIGNQPQHF; DNA: TGCGCCAGCAGCTTGGGGATTGGCAATCAGCCCCAGCATTTT
V: TRBV28; D: -; J: TRBJ2-3; size: -; CDR3: CASSFTVDTQYF; DNA: TGTGCCAGCAGTTTCACGGTAGATACGCAGTATTTT
V: TRBV7-6; D: -; J: TRBJ2-7; size: few; CDR3: CASSTTTGQKPYEQYF; DNA: TGTGCCAGCAGCACCACCACGGGACAAAAACCCTACGAGCAGTACTTC
V: TRBV6-1; D: TRBD1; J: TRBJ2-7; size: few; CDR3: CASSEQTGSSYEQYF; DNA: TGTGCCAGCAGTGAACAGACAGGGAGCTCCTACGAGCAGTACTTC
V: TRBV4-1; D: -; J: TRBJ2-7; size: -; CDR3: CASSTIQQGRAYEQYF; DNA: TGCGCCAGCAGCACAATCCAACAGGGAAGAGCCTACGAGCAGTACTTC
V: TRBV4-1; D: -; J: TRBJ2-2; size: -; CDR3: CASLEGPNTGELFF; DNA: TGCGCCTCGCTGGAGGGCCCGAACACCGGGGAGCTGTTTTTT
V: TRBV6-5; D: -; J: TRBJ1-2; size: -; CDR3: CASSSGYGYTF; DNA: TGTGCCAGCAGTTCCGGTTATGGCTACACCTTC
V: TRBV6-5; D: -; J: TRBJ2-7; size: few; CDR3: CASSYAGVYEQYF; DNA: TGTGCCAGCAGTTACGCAGGGGTCTACGAGCAGTACTTC
V: TRBV11-2; D: -; J: TRBJ2-5; size: once; CDR3: CASSLHRGQNGLETQYF; DNA: TGTGCCAGCAGCTTGCACCGGGGCCAAAATGGGCTAGAGACCCAGTACTTC
V: TRBV11-2; D: -; J: TRBJ2-6; size: -; CDR3: CASSFLSSGANVLTF; DNA: TGTGCCAGCAGCTTTTTATCCTCTGGGGCCAACGTCCTGACTTTC
V: TRBV20-1; D: -; J: TRBJ1-2; size: -; CDR3: CSVTEYYGYTF; DNA: TGCAGTGTCACAGAGTACTATGGCTACACCTTC
V: TRBV5-1; D: -; J: TRBJ1-3; size: -; CDR3: CASSLGALDGTIYF; DNA: TGCGCCAGCAGCTTGGGGGCCCTGGATGGCACCATATATTTT
V: TRBV5-1; D: -; J: TRBJ1-2; size: -; CDR3: CASSPDLDRLGAPYTF; DNA: TGCGCCAGCAGCCCCGACCTCGACCGGCTTGGTGCCCCCTACACCTTC
V: TRBV30; D: TRBD1; J: TRBJ2-7; size: -; CDR3: CAWSVLVVANRGPGEQYF; DNA: TGTGCCTGGAGTGTACTGGTTGTGGCAAACAGGGGGCCGGGGGAGCAGTACTTC
V: TRBV11-2; D: -; J: TRBJ2-5; size: -; CDR3: CASSFDRISQETQYF; DNA: TGTGCCAGCAGCTTCGACAGGATAAGCCAAGAGACCCAGTACTTC
V: TRBV18; D: -; J: TRBJ1-1; size: -; CDR3: CASSPGTTMNTEAFF; DNA: TGTGCCAGCTCACCCGGGACAACCATGAACACTGAAGCTTTCTTT
V: TRBV2; D: -; J: TRBJ1-2; size: -; CDR3: CASSLNRAGGYTF; DNA: TGTGCCAGCAGCTTAAACAGGGCCGGCGGCTACACCTTC
V: TRBV28; D: -; J: TRBJ2-4; size: -; CDR3: CASSFSSTQWGLAKNIQYF; DNA: TGTGCCAGCAGTTTCTCATCCACCCAATGGGGTCTAGCCAAAAACATTCAGTACTTC
V: TRBV4-1; D: -; J: TRBJ1-4; size: -; CDR3: CASSQEKLFF; DNA: TGCGCCAGCAGCCAGGAAAAACTGTTTTTT
V: TRBV20-1; D: TRBD1; J: TRBJ2-3; size: -; CDR3: CSAHRGDTQYF; DNA: TGCAGTGCGCACAGGGGAGATACGCAGTATTTT